This TCR beta chain was retrieved from a study of blood T cell repertoires in COVID-19. Germline V gene lookup returns CDR1 SGHNT and CDR2 YYREEE (reference sequence). The CDR3 consists of 18 residues. V shed 5 bases and J 6 bases; nucleotides not matched to a gene: 12. Profiling relied on immunoSEQ multiplex PCR, and the TCRdb table lists in-frame clones only, not all of them. The sample yields approximately 240,000 clones, roughly 80% seen once. The sequenced sample was peripheral blood. This sequence was found in a woman aged 40 to 50 with active or convalescent COVID-19. This chain uses TRBV5-4 with TRBJ1-6; 12 nucleotides match TRBD1. Here the CDR3 reads CASRGTGGSLSANSPLHF. DNA for the CDR3: TGTGCCAGCAGAGGGACAGGGGGCAGTCTCTCGGCTAATTCACCCCTCCACTTT. Based on the CDR3 plus reference TRBV5-4 and TRBJ1-6, the full variable domain is ETGVTQSPTHLIKTRGQQVTLRCSSQSGHNTVSWYQQALGQGPQFIFQYYREEENGRGNFPPRFSGLQFPNYSSELNVNALELDDSALYLCASRGTGGSLSANSPLHFGNGTRLTVT.